This TCR beta chain appears in the sequencing data of a study of cytomegalovirus exposure and HLA in healthy donors. With 60 Vbeta and 13 Jbeta primers, the PCR was carried out. Generated by immunoSEQ multiplex PCR, the TCRdb table keeps only in-frame clones and is missing some. The sample includes around 100,000 clones, over 75% of them seen just once. The germline V gene has CDR1 GTSNPN and CDR2 SVGIG (reference sequence). The ends lost 2 bases at V and 7 bases at J; junction bases unmatched: 8. The CDR3 is 14 residues long. V gene TRBV30 combines with J gene TRBJ2-1; 7 bases match TRBD1. The sequence was collected from a man in his thirties or forties in good health and CMV-seronegative. The sample was PBMCs. CDR3: CAWSPGGFGNEQFF. The CDR3 nucleotides are TGTGCCTGGAGTCCAGGGGGATTCGGGAATGAGCAGTTCTTC.